Sequencing of this T cell receptor beta chain was carried out in a study of OX40 agonist ivuxolimab in advanced cancers. CDR1 and CDR2 from the germline V gene are SGHTA and FQGTGA. With 5 bases removed from V and 4 bases from J, the gap between germline ends came to 20 bases. The CDR3 runs to 16 residues. Profiled with immunoSEQ multiplex PCR; TCRdb holds only in-frame clones, not every one. The sample holds under 85,000 clones; 88% are singletons and the top ten take approximately 0.45%. The sequencing here drew on CD4+ or CD8+ T cells sorted from blood, taken in a trial of the OX40 agonist ivuxolimab. The chain has TRBV7-3 and TRBJ2-5, with D perhaps being TRBD1 or TRBD2 (6 bases each). The sequence was collected from an adult with an advanced solid tumor such as melanoma, head and neck, liver or kidney cancer. The CDR3 region is CASSQGPQGGRETQYF. The CDR3 DNA sequence: TGTGCCAGCAGCCAGGGACCACAGGGAGGCCGAGAGACCCAGTACTTC.